This is a list of T cell receptor beta chains from one sample in a study of cytomegalovirus exposure and HLA in healthy donors. TCRdb's copy holds only in-frame clones and misses some; the assay was immunoSEQ multiplex PCR. The sample lists fewer than 85,000 clones, 74% seen once, with about 9.1% in the top ten. Sequenced sample: PBMCs. Source of these receptors: a man between 40 and 49 years old in good health and CMV-seropositive. Both conserved end residues are part of each CDR3. D genes are given only for firm matches. The size entry is marked missing in some rows and otherwise reads once, few, many or a size class.

clone_size: many; v_call: TRBV6-1; d_call: -; j_call: TRBJ1-1; cdr3_nt: TGTGCCAGCCAGAGGGGAGGCTTTATTGAAGCTTTCTTT; cdr3_aa: CASQRGGFIEAFF
clone_size: once; v_call: TRBV27; d_call: TRBD1; j_call: TRBJ1-1; cdr3_nt: TGTGCCACTCGGCTTACAGGGGGTTGGAGGAACACTGAAGCTTTCTTT; cdr3_aa: CATRLTGGWRNTEAFF
clone_size: -; v_call: TRBV10-2; d_call: -; j_call: TRBJ2-2; cdr3_nt: TGCGCCAGCAGTGTAATTAGGGGGGGGCTCGGGGAGCTGTTTTTT; cdr3_aa: CASSVIRGGLGELFF
clone_size: -; v_call: TRBV14; d_call: TRBD2; j_call: TRBJ2-7; cdr3_nt: TGTGCCAGCAGCGAATCACTAGCGGGGTACGAGCAGTACTTC; cdr3_aa: CASSESLAGYEQYF
clone_size: -; v_call: TRBV9; d_call: -; j_call: TRBJ2-2; cdr3_nt: TGTGCCAGCAGCGTACTCGACACCGGGGAGCTGTTTTTT; cdr3_aa: CASSVLDTGELFF
clone_size: -; v_call: TRBV7-2; d_call: TRBD1; j_call: TRBJ1-6; cdr3_nt: TGTGCCAGCAGCCAGGGACAGGGGATTAATTCACCCCTCCACTTT; cdr3_aa: CASSQGQGINSPLHF
clone_size: once; v_call: TRBV6-1; d_call: -; j_call: TRBJ1-5; cdr3_nt: TGTGCCAGCAGGGACAATAGCAATCAGCCCCAGCATTTT; cdr3_aa: CASRDNSNQPQHF
clone_size: -; v_call: TRBV28; d_call: -; j_call: TRBJ1-1; cdr3_nt: TGTGCCAGCAGTGGAAGACAGGCGAACACTGAAGCTTTCTTT; cdr3_aa: CASSGRQANTEAFF
clone_size: -; v_call: TRBV30; d_call: TRBD1; j_call: TRBJ1-5; cdr3_nt: TGTGCCTGGAGCCCCCTTTCGGCCGGGACAGGAAATCAGCCCCAGCATTTT; cdr3_aa: CAWSPLSAGTGNQPQHF
clone_size: few; v_call: TRBV5-4; d_call: TRBD2; j_call: TRBJ2-7; cdr3_nt: TGTGCCAGCAGTCTAATTCTAGCGGGAGTGGGAGAGCAGTACTTC; cdr3_aa: CASSLILAGVGEQYF
clone_size: few; v_call: TRBV7-9; d_call: TRBD1; j_call: TRBJ1-1; cdr3_nt: TGTTCCAGCAGCTCGGACAGGAGGAACACTGAAGCTTTCTTT; cdr3_aa: CSSSSDRRNTEAFF
clone_size: -; v_call: TRBV9; d_call: TRBD2; j_call: TRBJ2-1; cdr3_nt: TGTGCCAGCAGCAGACTAGCGGGGGGGCCTAACAATGAGCAGTTCTTC; cdr3_aa: CASSRLAGGPNNEQFF
clone_size: -; v_call: TRBV5-1; d_call: TRBD2; j_call: TRBJ2-7; cdr3_nt: TGCGCCAGCAGCCTCGGGACTACCCGATACGAGCAGTACTTC; cdr3_aa: CASSLGTTRYEQYF
clone_size: few; v_call: TRBV6-5; d_call: TRBD1; j_call: TRBJ1-1; cdr3_nt: TGTGCCAGCAGTGGACAGGGGGCGAAGGACACTGAAGCTTTCTTT; cdr3_aa: CASSGQGAKDTEAFF
clone_size: -; v_call: TRBV7-2; d_call: TRBD1; j_call: TRBJ1-2; cdr3_nt: TGTGCCAGCAGCCACAAGGAGGGACAGGGGGCGGTGGGATATGGCTACACCTTC; cdr3_aa: CASSHKEGQGAVGYGYTF
clone_size: once; v_call: TRBV6-1; d_call: -; j_call: TRBJ2-3; cdr3_nt: TGTGCCAGCAGTGAAGAGGGGCGCGGGGCAGATACGCAGTATTTT; cdr3_aa: CASSEEGRGADTQYF
clone_size: -; v_call: TRBV28; d_call: -; j_call: TRBJ1-6; cdr3_nt: TGTGCCAGCAGCCCTCTGAGGGGGTCATCCTATAATTCACCCCTCCACTTT; cdr3_aa: CASSPLRGSSYNSPLHF
clone_size: -; v_call: TRBV28; d_call: -; j_call: TRBJ1-6; cdr3_nt: TGTGCCAGCAGTTCCCCAGGGTTATCATCTCCCCTCCACTTT; cdr3_aa: CASSSPGLSSPLHF
clone_size: medium-sized; v_call: TRBV25-1; d_call: -; j_call: TRBJ1-1; cdr3_nt: TGTGCCAGCAGTGTAGGGAGGAACACTGAAGCTTTCTTT; cdr3_aa: CASSVGRNTEAFF
clone_size: -; v_call: TRBV5-1; d_call: -; j_call: TRBJ1-1; cdr3_nt: TGCGCCAGCAGCTTCGAGGGAATGGGCACTGAAGCTTTCTTT; cdr3_aa: CASSFEGMGTEAFF
clone_size: -; v_call: TRBV6-6; d_call: TRBD1; j_call: TRBJ1-3; cdr3_nt: TGTGCCAGCAGTCTATCCTCCGGGACAGGGGGAAACACCATATATTTT; cdr3_aa: CASSLSSGTGGNTIYF
clone_size: -; v_call: TRBV9; d_call: TRBD2; j_call: TRBJ2-7; cdr3_nt: TGTGCCAGCAGCGGATCCGGGACTAGCGGGAGTTACGGCTCCTACGAGCAGTACTTC; cdr3_aa: CASSGSGTSGSYGSYEQYF
clone_size: -; v_call: TRBV5-6; d_call: -; j_call: TRBJ1-1; cdr3_nt: TGTGCCAGCAGCTTTTTGGCCAGGCGGGATGGGGTAAACACTGAAGCTTTCTTT; cdr3_aa: CASSFLARRDGVNTEAFF
clone_size: -; v_call: TRBV30; d_call: -; j_call: TRBJ2-5; cdr3_nt: TGTGCCTGGAGTGTAAACGGGTACCAAGAGACCCAGTACTTC; cdr3_aa: CAWSVNGYQETQYF
clone_size: -; v_call: TRBV4-1; d_call: -; j_call: TRBJ2-7; cdr3_nt: TGCGCCAGCAGCCAAGAGTATCAGGCTCTTGGCGAGCAGTACTTC; cdr3_aa: CASSQEYQALGEQYF
clone_size: -; v_call: TRBV15; d_call: TRBD2; j_call: TRBJ2-1; cdr3_nt: TGTGCCACCAGCAGATTAGCGGGGACCTACAATGAGCAGTTCTTC; cdr3_aa: CATSRLAGTYNEQFF
clone_size: -; v_call: TRBV5-8; d_call: -; j_call: TRBJ2-5; cdr3_nt: TGTGCCAGCAGTTGGGGGGGGCGTATAGAGACCCAGTACTTC; cdr3_aa: CASSWGGRIETQYF
clone_size: -; v_call: TRBV2; d_call: TRBD2; j_call: TRBJ2-1; cdr3_nt: TGTGCCAGCAGTGAAGCGGGTAGCGGGAGGGTAAATGAGCAGTTCTTC; cdr3_aa: CASSEAGSGRVNEQFF
clone_size: -; v_call: TRBV4-1; d_call: -; j_call: TRBJ2-1; cdr3_nt: TGCGCCAGCAGCCAAGACAGGGTGGACAATGAGCAGTTCTTC; cdr3_aa: CASSQDRVDNEQFF
clone_size: few; v_call: TRBV28; d_call: -; j_call: TRBJ2-2; cdr3_nt: TGTGCCACACAGGGCCCCGGGGAGCTGTTTTTT; cdr3_aa: CATQGPGELFF
clone_size: -; v_call: TRBV29-1; d_call: -; j_call: TRBJ1-1; cdr3_nt: TGCAGCGTTGATGGCCAGGGGACCCTGAACACTGAAGCTTTCTTT; cdr3_aa: CSVDGQGTLNTEAFF
clone_size: medium-sized; v_call: TRBV6-1; d_call: -; j_call: TRBJ1-1; cdr3_nt: TGTGCCACGATTACCTTTGGGGGGGACACTGAAGCTTTCTTT; cdr3_aa: CATITFGGDTEAFF
clone_size: few; v_call: TRBV7-9; d_call: -; j_call: TRBJ1-4; cdr3_nt: TGTGCCAGCAGTAGTGGGGGGTATGAAAAACTGTTTTTT; cdr3_aa: CASSSGGYEKLFF
clone_size: -; v_call: TRBV4-2; d_call: TRBD1; j_call: TRBJ2-5; cdr3_nt: TGTGCCAGCAGCCAGACCGGGACAGGGGGCGGAGAGACCCAGTACTTC; cdr3_aa: CASSQTGTGGGETQYF
clone_size: once; v_call: TRBV5-1; d_call: -; j_call: TRBJ2-6; cdr3_nt: TGCGCCAGCAGCTTGGGGCCTGCTGGGGCCAACGTCCTGACTTTC; cdr3_aa: CASSLGPAGANVLTF
clone_size: -; v_call: TRBV4-1; d_call: TRBD2; j_call: TRBJ2-7; cdr3_nt: TGCGCCAGCAGCGCCCATCCGGGACTAGCGGGTGAAGAGCAGTACTTC; cdr3_aa: CASSAHPGLAGEEQYF
clone_size: -; v_call: TRBV4-3; d_call: -; j_call: TRBJ2-2; cdr3_nt: TGCGCCAGCAGCCAAGGGCCGGGGTCAGCCGAACGGGGCGGGGAGCTGTTTTTT; cdr3_aa: CASSQGPGSAERGGELFF
clone_size: many; v_call: TRBV11-2; d_call: -; j_call: TRBJ2-7; cdr3_nt: TGTGCCAGCAGACTAGGGGGGGCACGGGGCGAGCAGTACTTC; cdr3_aa: CASRLGGARGEQYF
clone_size: -; v_call: TRBV14; d_call: -; j_call: TRBJ2-7; cdr3_nt: TGTGCCAGCAGCCGAGCTAGGGGCAACGAGCAGTACTTC; cdr3_aa: CASSRARGNEQYF
clone_size: few; v_call: TRBV6-1; d_call: TRBD1; j_call: TRBJ1-2; cdr3_nt: TGTGCCAGCAGTGGGACAGGTGGGGACTATGGCTACACCTTC; cdr3_aa: CASSGTGGDYGYTF
clone_size: -; v_call: TRBV11-3; d_call: -; j_call: TRBJ1-3; cdr3_nt: TGTGCCAGCAGCTCGGGGGGTTCTGGAAACACCATATATTTT; cdr3_aa: CASSSGGSGNTIYF
clone_size: -; v_call: TRBV11-2; d_call: TRBD2; j_call: TRBJ2-3; cdr3_nt: TGTGCCAGCAGCTTGGGACTAGCTGATACGCAGTATTTT; cdr3_aa: CASSLGLADTQYF
clone_size: -; v_call: TRBV7-2; d_call: TRBD2; j_call: TRBJ2-5; cdr3_nt: TGTGCCAGCAGCTTAGCCCCACTAGCGTGGGAGACCCAGTACTTC; cdr3_aa: CASSLAPLAWETQYF
clone_size: once; v_call: TRBV19; d_call: -; j_call: TRBJ2-3; cdr3_nt: TGTGCCAGTAGTAGGCGGACAGATACGCAGTATTTT; cdr3_aa: CASSRRTDTQYF
clone_size: -; v_call: TRBV5-1; d_call: TRBD1; j_call: TRBJ1-4; cdr3_nt: TGCGCCAGCAGCTTGGCAGGGGGAGGAGAAAAACTGTTTTTT; cdr3_aa: CASSLAGGGEKLFF
clone_size: -; v_call: TRBV5-1; d_call: TRBD1; j_call: TRBJ1-1; cdr3_nt: TGCGCCAGCAGCACCGGGACAGTTACTGAAGCTTTCTTT; cdr3_aa: CASSTGTVTEAFF
clone_size: -; v_call: TRBV4-1; d_call: TRBD2; j_call: TRBJ2-1; cdr3_nt: TGCGCCAGCAGCCATCCCGGGGGGTCTAGCGCCGATGAGCAGTTCTTC; cdr3_aa: CASSHPGGSSADEQFF
clone_size: -; v_call: TRBV5-6; d_call: -; j_call: TRBJ1-2; cdr3_nt: TGTGCCAGCAGCTGGGGGGGGCGTCGCTACACCTTC; cdr3_aa: CASSWGGRRYTF
clone_size: -; v_call: TRBV30; d_call: -; j_call: TRBJ1-4; cdr3_nt: TGTGCCTGGTCTCGGGGGATGAATGAAAAACTGTTTTTT; cdr3_aa: CAWSRGMNEKLFF
clone_size: -; v_call: TRBV6-1; d_call: -; j_call: TRBJ1-4; cdr3_nt: TGTGCCAGCAGTGAACAGGATAATGAAAAACTGTTTTTT; cdr3_aa: CASSEQDNEKLFF
clone_size: -; v_call: TRBV7-3; d_call: TRBD2; j_call: TRBJ2-7; cdr3_nt: TGTGCCAGCAGCTTATCTCCTAGCGGGAGGACTACACCCTACGAGCAGTACTTC; cdr3_aa: CASSLSPSGRTTPYEQYF
clone_size: -; v_call: TRBV7-9; d_call: -; j_call: TRBJ2-7; cdr3_nt: TGTGCCAGCAGCTTACCCCCAGACTACGAGCAGTACTTC; cdr3_aa: CASSLPPDYEQYF